The text below deals with one T cell receptor beta chain. This entry belongs to a study of blood T cell repertoires in COVID-19. Looking at the study overall: Samples came from the United States, Italy and Spain, spanning acute and convalescent COVID-19. PBMCs, B-cell-depleted T cells, or T cells provided the cDNA or gDNA that made up the material.

In Seattle, patients joined the study during active infection and were tracked longitudinally. As originally analysed: Amplification with reference gene primers provided the estimates of nucleated cell counts. Produced via immunoSEQ multiplex PCR; TCRdb's table is partial and in-frame only. Clonal size and the V and J genes are those of that table, whereas D and trimming came from the DNA. This sample has some 300,000 clones, with around 90% found just once. The CDR3 has 13 residues. Germline V gives CDR1 SGHNT, CDR2 YYREEE (reference sequence). The V segment lost 4 bases and the J segment 6 bases; nucleotides outside the gene matches: 5.

The sequence came from a woman aged 50 to 60 with COVID-19, enrolled during active disease. The sequenced sample consisted of peripheral blood. This chain uses TRBV5-4 with TRBJ2-7, with 9 bases that match TRBD1. CDR3 protein: CASSRQDRGEQYF. CDR3 DNA sequence: TGTGCCAGCAGCCGGCAGGACAGGGGCGAGCAGTACTTC.